Each of the 19 T cell receptor beta chains below was sequenced from the same sample in a study of blood T cell repertoires in COVID-19. Sequencing was performed with immunoSEQ multiplex PCR; in TCRdb, only in-frame clones are kept and a portion is missing. Of about 120,000 clones listed, about 87% are singletons. Material for sequencing was peripheral blood. The receptors shown here come from a woman in her 70s with acute or convalescent COVID-19.

This clone was counted only a few times. The chain is built from TRBV5-1 and TRBJ2-7; weak D call: TRBD2 (5 bases). V lost 0 bases, J lost 3 bases, and 16 bases lay in between. The CDR3 consists of 16 residues. The V gene's germline CDR1 is SGHRS and CDR2 YFSETQ. CDR3: CASSLEVGGFNYEQYF. CDR3 DNA: TGCGCCAGCAGCTTGGAGGTAGGAGGTTTCAACTACGAGCAGTACTTC.

A few counts support this clone. The V gene is TRBV5-1, the J gene TRBJ2-3; 8 bases fit TRBD2. V lost 0 bases to trimming and J lost 4 bases; unmatched junction nucleotides: 4. Germline V gives CDR1 SGHRS, CDR2 YFSETQ. CDR3 size: 15 residues. The DNA of the CDR3 is TGCGCCAGCAGCTTGGCCTTAGCGGGGCCAGATACGCAGTATTTT. Amino acid sequence: CASSLALAGPDTQYF.

This chain connects TRBV2 to TRBJ1-5; D remains ambiguous. The CDR3 has 13 amino acids. The V end was cut by 6 bases, the J end by 2 bases, with 8 bases between. Germline V CDR1 and CDR2: SNHLY, FYNNEI. The CDR3 DNA reads as TGTGCCAGCAGAATCGGGGGCAATCAGCCCCAGCATTTT. Translation gives CASRIGGNQPQHF.

The V call is TRBV6-5, the J call TRBJ2-3; tentative D call: TRBD2 (7 bases). The CDR3 covers 15 residues. V shed 6 bases and J shed 0 bases, with 13 bases lying between them. Per the germline V gene, CDR1 is MNHEY and CDR2 is SVGAGI. CDR3 coding DNA: TGTGCCAGCAGCAAGGGGGGGAGTAGCACAGATACGCAGTATTTT. Amino acids: CASSKGGSSTDTQYF.

The chain uses TRBV3-1 (or the pseudogene TRBV3-2) and TRBJ2-5; possible D gene TRBD1, 6 bases. V was cut by 1 base and J by 3 bases, with 12 bases left in between. This CDR3 comprises 15 residues. The germline V gene has CDR1 LGHDT and CDR2 YNNKEL (reference sequence). Here the CDR3 reads CASSQVAGVEETQYF. The CDR3 DNA follows: TGTGCCAGCAGCCAAGTCGCAGGGGTAGAAGAGACCCAGTACTTC.

The rearrangement joins TRBV13 to TRBJ1-2; TRBD1 is a possible D gene (6 bases). Germline loops: CDR1 PRHDT, CDR2 FYEKMQ (reference sequence). There are 14 residues in the CDR3. V was shortened by 2 bases and J by 7 bases, with 14 bases between the two germline ends. The CDR3 is CASSLKQGSFGYTF. The CDR3 DNA is TGTGCCAGCAGCTTAAAACAGGGTTCTTTTGGCTACACCTTC. Supplemented by reference TRBV13 and TRBJ1-2, the full variable domain reads AAGVIQSPRHLIKEKRETATLKCYPIPRHDTVYWYQQGPGQDPQFLISFYEKMQSDKGSIPDRFSAQQFSDYHSELNMSSLELGDSALYFCASSLKQGSFGYTFGSGTRLTVV.

The V and J genes are TRBV6-5 and TRBJ1-4; D is undetermined. The CDR3 sequence is 15 residues long. The germline CDR1 and CDR2 sequences are MNHEY and SVGAGI. V was pared by 6 bases and J by 0 bases, with 11 bases between. The CDR3 DNA reads TGTGCCAGCAGCGACCCACAGACAACTAATGAAAAACTGTTTTTT. It specifies CASSDPQTTNEKLFF.

The CDR3 DNA reads TGCGCCAGCAGCCAAGAAAGTCAGGGGGGTCAGCCCCAGCATTTT. This encodes CASSQESQGGQPQHF. The chain uses TRBV4-1 and TRBJ1-5, with 7 bases that match TRBD1. The CDR3 length is 15 residues. Trimming at V came to 0 bases and at J to 6 bases, leaving 5 bases not matched to a gene. Germline V lookup: CDR1 MGHRA, CDR2 YSYEKL.

The chain links TRBV19 to TRBJ1-2; D is undetermined. The CDR3 has 14 residues. CDR1 and CDR2 from the germline V gene are LNHDA and SQIVND (reference sequence). V lost 2 bases to trimming and J lost 2 bases, with 9 bases between them. CDR3 loop: CASSIQVQNYGYTF. CDR3 nucleotides: TGTGCCAGTAGTATACAGGTTCAAAACTATGGCTACACCTTC.

This chain connects TRBV7-3 to TRBJ2-7, with D tentatively TRBD2 (5 bases). Deletions cut 5 bases from V and 3 bases from J, with 11 bases between. CDR1 SGHTA and CDR2 FQGTGA come from the germline V gene. This CDR3 is built from 13 residues. The CDR3 nucleotides read TGTGCCAGCAGCCCCCCGGGGAACTACGAGCAGTACTTC. It yields the protein CASSPPGNYEQYF.

This chain links TRBV7-2 with TRBJ1-6; perhaps TRBD1 as D (5 bases). Trimming left V 4 bases short and J 5 bases short, with 15 bases between. The length of the CDR3 is 16 residues. The germline gives CDR1 SGHTA, CDR2 FQGNSA. The CDR3 loop is CASSSPGWGDNSPLHF. As DNA, the CDR3 is TGTGCCAGCAGCTCCCCCGGTTGGGGGGATAATTCACCCCTCCACTTT. Full variable domain (outside the CDR3, taken from reference TRBV7-2 and TRBJ1-6): GAGVSQSPSNKVTEKGKDVELRCDPISGHTALYWYRQSLGQGLEFLIYFQGNSAPDKSGLPSDRFSAERTGGSVSTLTIQRTQQEDSAVYLCASSSPGWGDNSPLHFGNGTRLTVT.

This clone was seen only once. This rearrangement joins TRBV19 to TRBJ2-1; possibly TRBD1 for D (7 bases). V lost 7 bases to trimming and J lost 0 bases, with 13 bases between them. The CDR3 has 15 residues. Germline values: CDR1 LNHDA, CDR2 SQIVND (reference sequence). The CDR3 coding sequence is TGTGCCAGTACCTCTCAGGGGGGCTCCTACAATGAGCAGTTCTTC. As protein: CASTSQGGSYNEQFF.

This chain joins TRBV12-3 or TRBV12-4 and TRBJ1-5; no clear D gene. Between the trimmed V and J ends, which lost 7 bases and 4 bases, there was a span of 8 bases. The CDR3 sequence is 12 residues long. The CDR3 DNA sequence: TGTGCCAGCACCCAGGAAAATCAGCCCCAGCATTTT. It encodes CASTQENQPQHF.

The chain couples TRBV13 to TRBJ1-2; 8 bases are shared with TRBD1. CDR3 length equals 14 residues. Trimming cost V 3 bases and J 6 bases; bases outside gene matches: 6. The V gene's germline CDR1 is PRHDT and CDR2 FYEKMQ (reference sequence). This chain's CDR3 is CASSLGTGYDGYTF. The CDR3 DNA is TGTGCCAGCAGCTTGGGGACAGGCTACGATGGCTACACCTTC. Full variable domain (outside the CDR3, taken from reference TRBV13 and TRBJ1-2): AAGVIQSPRHLIKEKRETATLKCYPIPRHDTVYWYQQGPGQDPQFLISFYEKMQSDKGSIPDRFSAQQFSDYHSELNMSSLELGDSALYFCASSLGTGYDGYTFGSGTRLTVV.

The chain links TRBV12-3 or TRBV12-4 to TRBJ1-1, with no clear D. The length of the CDR3 is 13 residues. V was shortened by 8 bases and J by 4 bases, with 14 bases between the two germline ends. The CDR3 nucleotides read TGTGCCAGCTTGATGGGAGGGAGCACTGAAGCTTTCTTT. This gives the protein CASLMGGSTEAFF.

The rearrangement links TRBV15 to TRBJ1-1; possibly TRBD1 for D (5 bases). Germline loops: CDR1 LNHNV, CDR2 YYDKDF (reference sequence). Trimming stripped 0 bases from V and 12 bases from J, with 17 bases between. CDR3 length equals 14 residues. CDR3 nucleotides: TGTGCCACCAGCAGAGAAAGGAGGGGCTCCATGTCTTTCTTT. It is translated as CATSRERRGSMSFF.

The V and J genes are TRBV29-1 and TRBJ2-3; a weak D match, TRBD1 (6 bases). The CDR3 is made up of 13 amino acids. Trimming stripped 4 bases from V and 2 bases from J, with 10 bases between. CDR1 SQVTM and CDR2 ANQGSEA come from the germline V gene. Here the CDR3 reads CSVADSPTDTQYF. For the CDR3, the DNA is TGCAGCGTTGCGGACAGCCCCACAGATACGCAGTATTTT.

The rearrangement uses TRBV18 and TRBJ1-1; tentatively, D is TRBD1 (6 bases). This CDR3 region has 15 residues. The germline CDR1 and CDR2 sequences are KGHSH and LQKENI. V dropped 5 bases and J dropped 0 bases, with 13 bases sitting between them. The CDR3 DNA sequence: TGTGCCAGCTCATCCTCGACAGGTGTGAACACTGAAGCTTTCTTT. Translating it yields CASSSSTGVNTEAFF.

This rearrangement joins TRBV7-9 to TRBJ2-2, with TRBD2 matching 8 bases. The V segment lost 4 bases and the J segment 2 bases; nucleotides outside the gene matches: 3. The CDR3 consists of 15 residues. Germline V CDR1 and CDR2: SEHNR, FQNEAQ (reference sequence). CDR3 protein: CASSSGGLNTGELFF. CDR3 bases: TGTGCCAGCAGCTCGGGGGGGCTCAACACCGGGGAGCTGTTTTTT.